What follows are 14 T cell receptor beta chains derived from one specimen sequenced in a study of blood T cell repertoires in COVID-19. The assay was immunoSEQ multiplex PCR, and TCRdb's table has in-frame clones only and misses some. This sample has 220,000 or so clones, with 82% found just once. Sequencing was done on a sample of peripheral blood. The receptors were gathered from a woman older than 75 with acute or convalescent COVID-19.

This clone was seen a handful of times. V usage is TRBV15 and J usage is TRBJ2-7, with unresolved D. This CDR3 has 16 amino acids. In germline, CDR1 is LNHNV, CDR2 YYDKDF (reference sequence). The V and J ends lost 0 bases and 2 bases respectively, with 14 bases between them. For the CDR3, the DNA is TGTGCCACCAGCAGAGATCGTGCGACGGAGACCTACGAGCAGTACTTC. It translates to CATSRDRATETYEQYF.

This clone was detected once. The chain carries TRBV28 and TRBJ1-5; perhaps TRBD1 as D (6 bases). This CDR3 has 17 amino acids. Germline V lookup: CDR1 MDHEN, CDR2 SYDVKM. The ends were cut back, 5 bases at V and 1 base at J, with 18 bases in the middle. In DNA form, the CDR3 reads TGTGCCAGCAGTCAACTTACAGGGCCGGGGAGCAATCAGCCCCAGCATTTT. Encoded protein: CASSQLTGPGSNQPQHF.

The rearrangement uses TRBV29-1 and TRBJ2-5; D may be TRBD2 (5 bases). Looked up from germline, CDR1 is SQVTM and CDR2 is ANQGSEA. V dropped 7 bases and J dropped 5 bases, with 20 bases sitting between them. This CDR3 comprises 14 residues. This chain's CDR3 is CSATADSSPETQYF. The CDR3 region has the DNA TGCAGCGCAACCGCGGACTCTTCTCCGGAGACCCAGTACTTC.

The V and J genes are TRBV4-2 and TRBJ1-1; 7 nucleotides align to TRBD1. CDR1 and CDR2 (germline): LGHNA, YNFKEQ. The CDR3 has 14 residues. J gave up 1 base and V 4 bases, and 3 bases lay outside the gene matches. DNA of the CDR3: TGTGCCAGCAGCCTTGGGACAGAGAACACTGAAGCTTTCTTT. Translation: CASSLGTENTEAFF.

Of note for this clone: This sample includes further DNA sequences coding for the same CDR3. The chain has TRBV9 and TRBJ2-3, with TRBD2 identical over 13 bases. Looked up from germline, CDR1 is SGDLS and CDR2 is YYNGEE. The CDR3 spans 16 residues. J lost 6 bases, V lost 0 bases, and 4 bases had no gene match. The CDR3 region is CASSVGLAGGRDTQYF. The CDR3 nucleotides are TGTGCCAGCAGCGTAGGACTAGCGGGGGGTCGGGATACGCAGTATTTT.

In DNA, the CDR3 is TGTGCCAGCAGCTTGGTCAGGGGAAGTGGCTACACCTTC. This codes for CASSLVRGSGYTF. This rearrangement joins TRBV5-6 to TRBJ1-2; tentatively, D is TRBD1 (6 bases). This CDR3 has 13 residues. V dropped 0 bases and J dropped 7 bases, with 10 bases sitting between them. Germline V gene lookup returns CDR1 SGHDT and CDR2 YYEEEE.

This sequence joins TRBV28 and TRBJ1-5, with 7 positions matching TRBD1. CDR1 is MDHEN and CDR2 is SYDVKM in the germline V gene. The CDR3 sequence is 14 residues long. The J segment lost 7 bases and the V segment lost 6 bases, leaving 9 bases of the junction unmatched. The CDR3 loop is CASRYRGVGQPQHF. CDR3 DNA sequence: TGTGCCAGCAGATACAGGGGTGTGGGGCAGCCCCAGCATTTT.

The chain joins TRBV28 to TRBJ2-5, with TRBD2 matching 12 bases. Germline lookup yields CDR1 MDHEN and CDR2 SYDVKM. V gave up 5 bases and J gave up 4 bases; unmatched junction bases: 11. The CDR3 consists of 17 residues. In DNA form, the CDR3 reads TGTGCCAGCAGTCCGGGCCTGACTAGCGGGGGAGGAGAGACCCAGTACTTC. The encoded protein is CASSPGLTSGGGETQYF.

The V and J genes are TRBV9 and TRBJ1-1, with TRBD1 identical over 7 bases. The trim removed 3 bases at V and 0 bases at J, leaving 2 bases unmatched. Per the germline V gene, CDR1 is SGDLS and CDR2 is YYNGEE. The CDR3 spans 14 residues. The CDR3 protein is CASSARGVNTEAFF. The CDR3, as DNA: TGTGCCAGCAGCGCCAGGGGGGTGAACACTGAAGCTTTCTTT.

This chain connects TRBV11-2 to TRBJ2-7; D possibly corresponds to TRBD1 (6 bases). The V gene lost 5 bases and the J gene lost 0 bases, with 14 bases spanning the gap. The germline V gene encodes CDR1 SGHAT and CDR2 FQNNGV. The CDR3 loop spans 15 amino acids. CDR3: CASSLDSQSSYEQYF. CDR3 bases: TGTGCCAGCAGCCTGGACAGTCAGTCCTCCTACGAGCAGTACTTC.

In DNA, the CDR3 is TGTGCCAGCAGTTTCCGCATAGAGGTTACTGAAGCTTTCTTT. Protein: CASSFRIEVTEAFF. The gene calls are TRBV27 and TRBJ1-1, with D uncertain. The CDR3 has 14 amino acids. Germline V gives CDR1 MNHEY, CDR2 SMNVEV (reference sequence). Trimming shortened V by 3 bases and J by 5 bases, and 13 bases separated the two germline ends.

The rearrangement uses TRBV2 and TRBJ2-2; D might be TRBD1 (5 bases). The CDR3 runs to 14 residues. The V end lost 7 bases, the J end lost 1 base, and 10 bases lay between the germline ends. Looked up from germline, CDR1 is SNHLY and CDR2 is FYNNEI. CDR3: CASIPDRNTGELFF. The CDR3 DNA follows: TGTGCCAGCATCCCTGACAGGAACACCGGGGAGCTGTTTTTT.

Concerning this clone: The sample carries other DNA sequences with the same CDR3. This chain connects TRBV11-2 to TRBJ1-1, with D possibly being TRBD1 (6 bases). Germline lookup yields CDR1 SGHAT and CDR2 FQNNGV. This CDR3 has 14 residues. The V and J ends lost 5 bases and 0 bases respectively, with 10 bases between them. The CDR3 protein is CASSPGQMNTEAFF. The CDR3 DNA follows: TGTGCCAGCAGCCCCGGACAGATGAACACTGAAGCTTTCTTT. Supplemented by reference TRBV11-2 and TRBJ1-1, the full variable domain reads EAGVAQSPRYKIIEKRQSVAFWCNPISGHATLYWYQQILGQGPKLLIQFQNNGVVDDSQLPKDRFSAERLKGVDSTLKIQPAKLEDSAVYLCASSPGQMNTEAFFGQGTRLTVV.

The V and J genes are TRBV6-6 and TRBJ1-2; 7 nucleotides line up with TRBD1. V dropped 4 bases and J dropped 7; count of bases not matched to a gene: 15. Germline CDR1 MNHNY, CDR2 SVGAGI (reference sequence). The CDR3 has 16 residues. The CDR3 DNA is TGTGCCAGCAGTTCGCTCTTAACAGGGGCTTCCTCTGGCTACACCTTC. The encoded protein is CASSSLLTGASSGYTF.